What follows describes a single T cell receptor beta chain. Its antigen is not identified. Caucasian individuals from Russia who were healthy and aged about 6 to 95 acted as donors. CDR3 length: 14 residues. CDR1 is SQVTM and CDR2 is ANQGSEA in the germline V gene. V gave up 4 bases and J gave up 3 bases, with 12 bases separating them. The data originate from a study of blood T cells in healthy people across ages. Study findings and constraints: While age rose, TCR beta diversity per million T cells dropped in a roughly linear way.

PCR was performed a second time for about 7 to 12 cycles using a sample-barcoded 5' primer and a J-beta primer mix. MiXCR was run by TCRdb on the 5' RACE reads, yielding one entry per CDR3 protein. Altogether roughly 700,000 distinct CDR3 sequences are present, roughly 30% being singletons, with the ten largest covering just over 15%. This TCR was sampled from an elderly woman in good health. Sequencing used blood. The rearrangement uses TRBV29-1 and TRBJ1-4; a weak D match, TRBD1 (5 bases). CDR3 bases: TGCAGCGTTGGTGGCGGGGCGGCTAATGAAAAACTGTTTTTT. Its translation: CSVGGGAANEKLFF.